The 28 T cell receptor beta chains presented below share a single source sample, sequenced in a study of shared clonotypes between healthy human individuals. The method was immunoSEQ multiplex PCR; TCRdb's version includes in-frame clones alone and lacks a portion of them. The table includes 2 million to 2.5 million clones, 90% to 96% detected once. The specimen sequenced was naive CD4+ T cells sorted from blood. Sample subset: CD45RA+ positively selected. These receptors came from a man between 18 and 29 years old in good health.

This clone appeared once. This chain uses TRBV2 with TRBJ1-2, with D perhaps matching TRBD1 (5 bases). The V end was cut by 4 bases, the J end by 6 bases, with 12 bases between. This CDR3 is 13 amino acids long. The germline gives CDR1 SNHLY, CDR2 FYNNEI. CDR3 coding DNA: TGTGCCAGCAGTGGGGTAGGGGTCGATGGCTACACCTTC. It translates to CASSGVGVDGYTF.

V usage is TRBV5-6 and J usage is TRBJ1-2; no definite D call. V was trimmed by 1 base and J by 3 bases, leaving 7 bases between them. This CDR3 contains 13 residues. The V gene's germline CDR1 is SGHDT and CDR2 YYEEEE. CDR3 sequence: CASSLTQHYGYTF. The CDR3 nucleotides read TGTGCCAGCAGCTTGACACAGCACTATGGCTACACCTTC.

The table lists this clone with a few counts. Other DNA sequences within the sample encode an identical CDR3. The genes are TRBV6-6 and TRBJ2-7, with 9 bases identical to TRBD2. J lost 0 bases, V lost 3 bases, and 0 bases had no gene match. Germline-derived CDR1 and CDR2 are MNHNY and SVGAGI (reference sequence). CDR3 length: 14 residues. This chain's CDR3 is CASSYSGSSYEQYF. In DNA form, the CDR3 reads TGTGCCAGCAGTTATAGCGGGAGCTCCTACGAGCAGTACTTC.

The rearrangement joins TRBV10-3 to TRBJ2-2, with 8 bases that match TRBD1. This CDR3 has 13 amino acids. With 6 bases clipped from V and 6 bases from J, the junction kept 3 bases outside the gene matches. CDR1 ENHRY and CDR2 SYGVKD come from the germline V gene. The CDR3 here is CAIRGQGPGELFF. CDR3 in DNA: TGTGCCATCAGAGGACAGGGTCCCGGGGAGCTGTTTTTT.

Notes on this clone: The sample holds other DNA sequences that translate to the same CDR3. CDR3 residues: CAWSGGLAGYNEQFF. CDR3 nucleotides: TGTGCCTGGAGCGGCGGACTAGCGGGGTACAATGAGCAGTTCTTC. The gene calls are TRBV30 and TRBJ2-1, with 12 bases aligning to TRBD2. CDR1 and CDR2 from the germline V gene are GTSNPN and SVGIG (reference sequence). J gave up 4 bases and V 3 bases, and 4 bases lay outside the gene matches. The CDR3 consists of 15 residues. Complete variable domain (other parts from reference TRBV30 and TRBJ2-1): SQTIHQWPATLVQPVGSPLSLECTVEGTSNPNLYWYRQAAGRGLQLLFYSVGIGQISSEVPQNLSASRPQDRQFILSSKKLLLSDSGFYLCAWSGGLAGYNEQFFGPGTRLTVL.

This chain uses TRBV4-3 with TRBJ2-1; TRBD2 aligns across 9 bases. Losses at the gene ends were 2 bases for V and 9 bases for J; bases not matched to a gene: 8. The CDR3 totals 15 residues. The V gene's germline CDR1 is LGHNA and CDR2 YSLEER. The CDR3 loop is CASSQSHTSGSEQFF. For the CDR3, the DNA is TGCGCCAGCAGCCAAAGTCATACTAGCGGGTCTGAGCAGTTCTTC.

The genes are TRBV5-6 and TRBJ1-1; TRBD1 agrees at 7 bases. Germline V CDR1 and CDR2: SGHDT, YYEEEE. There are 16 residues in the CDR3. V lost 0 bases, J lost 4 bases, and 9 bases stayed unmatched. This chain's CDR3 is CASSLGQGLSRTEAFF. The CDR3 DNA is TGTGCCAGCAGCTTGGGACAGGGTTTGAGTCGCACTGAAGCTTTCTTT.

CDR3 sequence reads: CASSEGVSMKTQYF. The DNA for the CDR3 is TGTGCCAGCAGTGAAGGCGTGAGTATGAAGACCCAGTACTTC. This rearrangement joins TRBV6-1 to TRBJ2-5; the D is unclear. CDR3 length: 14 residues. CDR1 MNHNS and CDR2 SASEGT come from the germline V gene. Trimming stripped 1 base from V and 6 bases from J, with 12 bases between.

The rearrangement uses TRBV6-6 and TRBJ1-1; D remains unclear. Germline CDR1 and CDR2: MNHNY and SVGAGI (reference sequence). This CDR3 comprises 14 residues. Trimming left V 0 bases short and J 6 bases short, with 11 bases between. The CDR3 sequence: CASSYSVLLAEAFF. CDR3 coding DNA: TGTGCCAGCAGTTACTCCGTCCTTCTCGCTGAAGCTTTCTTT.

The chain combines TRBV14 with TRBJ1-1; no reliable D call. Trimming removed 1 base at V and 1 base at J, with 16 bases between. CDR3 length equals 17 residues. Germline V lookup: CDR1 SGHDN, CDR2 FVKESK. CDR3 coding DNA: TGTGCCAGCAGCCAAGTTGCGCCTCCACTGCCGAACACTGAAGCTTTCTTT. This gives the protein CASSQVAPPLPNTEAFF.

A remark on this clone: The sample contains more than one DNA sequence encoding this CDR3. This chain uses TRBV10-1 with TRBJ2-2; tentative D call: TRBD2 (6 bases). Germline CDR1 and CDR2: WNHNN and SYGVQD (reference sequence). The CDR3 extends over 15 amino acids. V lost 0 bases, J lost 3 bases, and 8 bases lay in between. The CDR3 bases are TGCGCCAGCAGTGAGTCACGCGGGGACACCGGGGAGCTGTTTTTT. Translated, it gives CASSESRGDTGELFF.

A single count supports this clone. The rearrangement uses TRBV5-1 and TRBJ1-1; no clear D. Germline V CDR1 and CDR2: SGHRS, YFSETQ. V was clipped by 1 base and J by 1 base, with 8 bases between them. The CDR3 has 14 amino acids. The CDR3: CASSLSVGNTEAFF. In DNA, the CDR3 is TGCGCCAGCAGCTTGTCAGTAGGGAACACTGAAGCTTTCTTT.

The CDR3, as DNA: TGCAGCGGGTTACAGGGGACGGGAACTGAAGCTTTCTTT. Translating gives CSGLQGTGTEAFF. The V gene is TRBV29-1, the J gene TRBJ1-1, with 7 bases aligning to TRBD1. The CDR3 sequence is 13 residues long. Germline CDR1 reads SQVTM; CDR2 reads ANQGSEA. Trimming took 7 bases from V and 5 from J; bases not matched to a gene: 10.

The chain joins TRBV4-1 to TRBJ2-7; TRBD1 aligns across 8 bases. Losses at the gene ends were 4 bases for V and 3 bases for J; bases not matched to a gene: 14. The CDR3 loop spans 17 amino acids. Germline V lookup: CDR1 MGHRA, CDR2 YSYEKL. The CDR3 sequence is CASSPATDRVTYYEQYF. CDR3 in DNA: TGCGCCAGCAGCCCCGCCACGGACAGGGTTACCTACTACGAGCAGTACTTC.

This clone appeared a single time. The chain recombines TRBV5-1 with TRBJ1-2; a weak D match, TRBD1 (6 bases). CDR1 SGHRS and CDR2 YFSETQ come from the germline V gene. The CDR3 consists of 15 residues. V was pared by 0 bases and J by 5 bases, with 14 bases between. The CDR3, as DNA: TGCGCCAGCAGCTTGGCCCCAGGGGATTATTATGGCTACACCTTC. It encodes CASSLAPGDYYGYTF.

As concerns this clone: The sample has other DNA sequences that encode this CDR3 too. The gene calls are TRBV30 and TRBJ2-6, with unresolved D. The CDR3 totals 13 residues. Trimming shortened V by 3 bases and J by 0 bases, and 3 bases separated the two germline ends. Germline CDR1 and CDR2: GTSNPN and SVGIG (reference sequence). The CDR3 coding sequence is TGTGCCTGGAGCCACTCTGGGGCCAACGTCCTGACTTTC. Translated, it gives CAWSHSGANVLTF.

This clone was seen just once. This chain uses TRBV9 with TRBJ1-1; a weak D match, TRBD1 (5 bases). This CDR3 region has 16 residues. Germline values: CDR1 SGDLS, CDR2 YYNGEE. Trimming shortened V by 4 bases and J by 2 bases, and 18 bases separated the two germline ends. The chain's CDR3 is CASSPGHGVGNTEAFF. CDR3 in DNA: TGTGCCAGCAGCCCTGGACATGGGGTGGGTAACACTGAAGCTTTCTTT.

The chain recombines TRBV29-1 with TRBJ2-7; D is unclear. The germline V and J ends were trimmed by 4 bases and 3 bases, with 13 bases remaining between them. The CDR3 loop spans 13 amino acids. From germline, CDR1 is SQVTM and CDR2 ANQGSEA. CDR3 in DNA: TGCAGCGTTGGTCCCGCTTTGCACTACGAGCAGTACTTC. This codes for CSVGPALHYEQYF.

This chain links TRBV2 with TRBJ2-2; D is possibly TRBD2 (6 bases). V lost 8 bases and J 3 bases, leaving 13 bases between the germline ends. Looked up from germline, CDR1 is SNHLY and CDR2 is FYNNEI. The CDR3 totals 14 residues. The CDR3 sequence: CASAQEGDTGELFF. The CDR3 bases are TGTGCCAGCGCCCAGGAGGGCGACACCGGGGAGCTGTTTTTT.

The chain is built from TRBV7-9 and TRBJ2-1, with no clear D. The germline V and J ends were trimmed by 5 bases and 8 bases, with 4 bases remaining between them. Germline CDR1 is SEHNR and CDR2 is FQNEAQ (reference sequence). The CDR3 consists of 10 residues. Written as DNA, the CDR3 is TGTGCCAGCAGCGAGGATGAGCAGTTCTTC. This gives the protein CASSEDEQFF.

The genes are TRBV30 and TRBJ2-4, with 9 bases aligning to TRBD1. Germline V gene data show CDR1 as GTSNPN and CDR2 as SVGIG (reference sequence). Losses at the gene ends were 0 bases for V and 7 bases for J; bases not matched to a gene: 1. There are 13 residues in the CDR3. DNA for the CDR3: TGTGCCTGGAGTGTGGGGACAGGGAACATTCAGTACTTC. It specifies CAWSVGTGNIQYF.

This chain joins TRBV5-1 and TRBJ2-6; no definite D call. V lost 4 bases and J lost 0, with 5 bases in between. The CDR3 sequence is 14 residues long. Germline V lookup: CDR1 SGHRS, CDR2 YFSETQ. CDR3 amino acids: CASSPASGANVLTF. As DNA, the CDR3 is TGCGCCAGCAGCCCAGCCTCTGGGGCCAACGTCCTGACTTTC.

J is TRBJ2-2 and V is TRBV6-5, with D unclear. V lost 5 bases to trimming and J lost 6 bases, with 7 bases between them. Germline loops: CDR1 MNHEY, CDR2 SVGAGI. The CDR3 spans 12 residues. The CDR3 DNA sequence: TGTGCCAGCAGTACGGTCCCCGGGGAGCTGTTTTTT. Translation: CASSTVPGELFF.

This chain uses TRBV6-6 with TRBJ1-2, with D hard to call. Germline lookup yields CDR1 MNHNY and CDR2 SVGAGI (reference sequence). V lost 4 bases and J 0 bases, leaving 0 bases between the germline ends. CDR3 length: 11 amino acids. The CDR3 sequence: CASSSNYGYTF. Written as DNA, the CDR3 is TGTGCCAGCAGTTCTAACTATGGCTACACCTTC.

This chain connects TRBV10-1 to TRBJ1-1; 7 bases fit TRBD1. This CDR3 contains 16 residues. The germline V gene has CDR1 WNHNN and CDR2 SYGVQD (reference sequence). V trimming: 0 bases; J trimming: 2 bases; junction bases outside the gene matches: 6. In DNA form, the CDR3 reads TGCGCCAGCAGTGAGTCCCCGGGACAGAGAAACACTGAAGCTTTCTTT. Its translation: CASSESPGQRNTEAFF.

The CDR3 is CASRGDSGETQYF. DNA of the CDR3: TGTGCCAGCAGAGGGGACAGTGGGGAGACCCAGTACTTC. The V and J genes are TRBV2 and TRBJ2-5; the match to TRBD1 covers 7 bases. There are 13 residues in the CDR3. J gave up 5 bases and V 6 bases, and 6 bases lay outside the gene matches. Germline CDR1 is SNHLY and CDR2 is FYNNEI. The full variable domain, completed using reference TRBV2 and TRBJ2-5, is EPEVTQTPSHQVTQMGQEVILRCVPISNHLYFYWYRQILGQKVEFLVSFYNNEISEKSEIFDDQFSVERPDGSNFTLKIRSTKLEDSAMYFCASRGDSGETQYFGPGTRLLVL.

V gene TRBV5-8 combines with J gene TRBJ2-1, with TRBD2 matching over 14 bases. Germline loops: CDR1 SGHTS, CDR2 YDEGEE. The CDR3 runs to 18 residues. Trimming removed 4 bases from V and 0 bases from J; junction bases left unmatched: 6. The CDR3 protein is CASSIGTSGGASYNEQFF. The CDR3 DNA is TGTGCCAGCAGCATCGGGACTAGCGGGGGCGCCTCCTACAATGAGCAGTTCTTC.

The CDR3 region is CASRDLETQYF. The CDR3 nucleotides are TGTGCCAGCAGGGACTTAGAGACCCAGTACTTC. J is TRBJ2-5 and V is TRBV6-1, with TRBD2 as a possible D gene (5 bases). Trimming shortened V by 6 bases and J by 4 bases, and 6 bases separated the two germline ends. The CDR3 spans 11 residues. CDR1 is MNHNS and CDR2 is SASEGT in the germline V gene.